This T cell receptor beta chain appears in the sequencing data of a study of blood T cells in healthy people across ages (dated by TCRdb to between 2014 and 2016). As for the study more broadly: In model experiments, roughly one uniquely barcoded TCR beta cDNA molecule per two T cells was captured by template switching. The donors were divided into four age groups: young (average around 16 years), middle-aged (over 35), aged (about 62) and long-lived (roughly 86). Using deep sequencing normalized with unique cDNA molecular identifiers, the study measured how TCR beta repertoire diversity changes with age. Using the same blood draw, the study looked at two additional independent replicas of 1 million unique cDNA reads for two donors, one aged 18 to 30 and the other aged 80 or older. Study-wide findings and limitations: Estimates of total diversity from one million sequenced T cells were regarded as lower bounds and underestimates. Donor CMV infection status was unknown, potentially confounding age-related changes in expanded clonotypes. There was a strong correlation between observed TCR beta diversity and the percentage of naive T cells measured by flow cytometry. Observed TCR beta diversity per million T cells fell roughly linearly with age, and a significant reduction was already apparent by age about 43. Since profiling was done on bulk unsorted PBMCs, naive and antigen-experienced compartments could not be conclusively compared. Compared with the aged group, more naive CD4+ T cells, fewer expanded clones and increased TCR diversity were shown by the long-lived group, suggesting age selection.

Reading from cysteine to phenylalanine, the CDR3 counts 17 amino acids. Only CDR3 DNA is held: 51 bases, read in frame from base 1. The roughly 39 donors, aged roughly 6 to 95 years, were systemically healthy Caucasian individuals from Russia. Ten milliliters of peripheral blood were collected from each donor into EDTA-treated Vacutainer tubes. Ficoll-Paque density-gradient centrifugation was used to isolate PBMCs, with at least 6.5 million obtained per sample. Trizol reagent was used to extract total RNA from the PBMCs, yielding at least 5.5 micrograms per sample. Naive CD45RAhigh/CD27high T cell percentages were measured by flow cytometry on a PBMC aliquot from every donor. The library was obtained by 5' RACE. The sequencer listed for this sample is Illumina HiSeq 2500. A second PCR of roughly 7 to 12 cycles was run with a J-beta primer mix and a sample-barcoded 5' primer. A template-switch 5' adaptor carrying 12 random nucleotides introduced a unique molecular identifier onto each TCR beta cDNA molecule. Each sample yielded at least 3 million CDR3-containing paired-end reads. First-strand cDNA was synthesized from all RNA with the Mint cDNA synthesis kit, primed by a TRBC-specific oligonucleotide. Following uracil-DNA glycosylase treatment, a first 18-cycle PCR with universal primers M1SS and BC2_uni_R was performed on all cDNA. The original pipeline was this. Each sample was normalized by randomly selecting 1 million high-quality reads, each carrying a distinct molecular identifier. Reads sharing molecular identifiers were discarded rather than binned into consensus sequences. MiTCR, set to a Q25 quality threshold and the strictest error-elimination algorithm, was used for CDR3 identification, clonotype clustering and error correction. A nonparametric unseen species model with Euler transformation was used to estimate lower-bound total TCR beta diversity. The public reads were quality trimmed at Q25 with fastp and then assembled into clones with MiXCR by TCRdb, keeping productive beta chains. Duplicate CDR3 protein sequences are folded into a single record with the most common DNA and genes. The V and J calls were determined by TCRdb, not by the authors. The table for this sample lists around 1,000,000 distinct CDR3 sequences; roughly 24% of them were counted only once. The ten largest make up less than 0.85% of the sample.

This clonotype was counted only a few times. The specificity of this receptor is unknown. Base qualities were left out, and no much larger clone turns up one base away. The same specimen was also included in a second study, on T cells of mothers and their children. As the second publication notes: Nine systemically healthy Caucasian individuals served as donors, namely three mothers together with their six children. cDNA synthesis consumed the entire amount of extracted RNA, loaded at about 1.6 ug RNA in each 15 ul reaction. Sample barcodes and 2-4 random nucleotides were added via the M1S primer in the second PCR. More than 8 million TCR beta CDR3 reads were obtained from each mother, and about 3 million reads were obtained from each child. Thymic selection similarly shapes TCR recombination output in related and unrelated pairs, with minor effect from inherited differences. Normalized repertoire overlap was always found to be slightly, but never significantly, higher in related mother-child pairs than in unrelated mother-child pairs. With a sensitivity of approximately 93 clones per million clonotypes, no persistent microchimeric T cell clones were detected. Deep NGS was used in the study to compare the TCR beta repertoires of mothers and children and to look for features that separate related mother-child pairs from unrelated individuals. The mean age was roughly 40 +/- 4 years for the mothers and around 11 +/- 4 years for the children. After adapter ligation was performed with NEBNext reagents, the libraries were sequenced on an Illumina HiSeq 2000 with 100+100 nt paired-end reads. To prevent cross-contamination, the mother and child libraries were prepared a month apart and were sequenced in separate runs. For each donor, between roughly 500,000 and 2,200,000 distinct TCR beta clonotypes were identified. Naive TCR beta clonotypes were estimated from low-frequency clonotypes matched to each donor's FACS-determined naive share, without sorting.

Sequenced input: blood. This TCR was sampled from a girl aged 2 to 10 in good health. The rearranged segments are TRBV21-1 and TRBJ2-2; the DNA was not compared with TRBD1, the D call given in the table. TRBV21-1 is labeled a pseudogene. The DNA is TGTGCCAGCAGCAATCGAATCCGGGAATTTTTGTCCGGGGAGCTGTTTTTT. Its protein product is CASSNRIREFLSGELFF.